A selection of T cell receptor beta chains follows, all from one sample in a study of OX40 agonist ivuxolimab in advanced cancers. Sequencing was performed with immunoSEQ multiplex PCR; in TCRdb, only in-frame clones are kept and a portion is missing. The data contain some 77,000 clones, around 92% of them singletons. Source: CD4+ or CD8+ T cells sorted from blood, taken in a trial of the OX40 agonist ivuxolimab. These TCRs come from an adult with an advanced solid tumor such as melanoma, head and neck, liver or kidney cancer. The CDR3 runs from the conserved cysteine through the conserved F or W. D genes are given only for firm matches. Expanded clones get a size class; other rows say once, few or many, or leave the size out.

v_call	d_call	clone_size	j_call	cdr3_nt	cdr3_aa
TRBV4-2	-	-	TRBJ2-1	TGTGCCAGCAGCCAACCACAGGTTGAGCAGTTCTTC	CASSQPQVEQFF
TRBV19	TRBD2	-	TRBJ2-5	TGTGCCAGTAGTACCCTTTGGACTAGCTCAGAGACCCAGTACTTC	CASSTLWTSSETQYF
TRBV5-6	TRBD1	-	TRBJ1-2	TGTGCCAGCAGCCTAGTTAATACAGGGGGCGTTGGCTATGGCTACACCTTC	CASSLVNTGGVGYGYTF
TRBV11-2	-	-	TRBJ1-5	TGTGCCAGCAGCCCCGGGTCTGCAGGACCCAATCAGCCCCAGCATTTT	CASSPGSAGPNQPQHF
TRBV7-9	-	-	TRBJ1-2	TGTGCCAGCAACCCGCGGGGGGGGAATCCCTTTTCCTTCTATGGCTACACCTTC	CASNPRGGNPFSFYGYTF
TRBV7-8	TRBD2	-	TRBJ2-3	TGTGCCAGCAGCTCATACGAACTAGCGGGGGCCGCGGGAGATACGCAGTATTTT	CASSSYELAGAAGDTQYF
TRBV7-9	-	-	TRBJ2-5	TGTGCCAGCAGCTTAGTCGCGACAGGGAGGGAGACCCAGTACTTC	CASSLVATGRETQYF
TRBV28	TRBD1	-	TRBJ1-3	TGTGCCAGCGGGGACAGGGCGGGAAACACCATATATTTT	CASGDRAGNTIYF
TRBV30	-	-	TRBJ2-4	TGTGCCTGGAGTCAGGGGGGGGGAAACATTCAGTACTTC	CAWSQGGGNIQYF
TRBV4-1	TRBD1	once	TRBJ2-5	TGCGCCAGCAGCCAAGCCTCCGGGACAGGGCTGCAAGAGACCCAGTACTTC	CASSQASGTGLQETQYF
TRBV30	-	-	TRBJ1-4	TGTGCCTGGACAGCGAGTGAAAAACTGTTTTTT	CAWTASEKLFF
TRBV4-1	-	once	TRBJ2-7	TGCGCCAGCAGCCAAGAGGGGACCTACGAGCAGTACTTC	CASSQEGTYEQYF
TRBV9	-	-	TRBJ1-1	TGTGCCAGCAGCGTAGTCGTGAACACTGAAGCTTTCTTT	CASSVVVNTEAFF
TRBV15	TRBD2	-	TRBJ2-7	TGTGCCACCAGCCCGATGGGACTAGACTCCTACGAGCAGTACTTC	CATSPMGLDSYEQYF
TRBV14	-	-	TRBJ1-1	TGTGCCAGCAGCCCCCCCGCCACTGAAGCTTTCTTT	CASSPPATEAFF
TRBV6-6	TRBD1	-	TRBJ2-7	TGTGCCAGCAGTTACGGGGGACAGTCCTACGAGCAGTACTTC	CASSYGGQSYEQYF
TRBV7-9	-	once	TRBJ2-1	TGTGCCAGCGAAAGTAGGGGGGAGTACAATGAGCAGTTCTTC	CASESRGEYNEQFF
TRBV10-3	-	-	TRBJ1-1	TGTGCCATCAGTGATCACAGTTTCTCAATGAACACTGAAGCTTTCTTT	CAISDHSFSMNTEAFF
TRBV7-9	TRBD2	-	TRBJ2-5	TGTGCCAGCAGCTCCCCGACTAGCGGCCAAGAGACCCAGTACTTC	CASSSPTSGQETQYF
TRBV5-5	-	-	TRBJ1-2	TGTGCCAGCAGCTCCCCCGCTGCCGGGGGCTATGGCTACACCTTC	CASSSPAAGGYGYTF
TRBV6-6	-	-	TRBJ2-1	TGTGCCAGCAGTTACCTAAGCAATGAGCAGTTCTTC	CASSYLSNEQFF
TRBV7-3	-	-	TRBJ2-3	TGTGCCAGCAGCAAACAAGGTTCATTCACAGATACGCAGTATTTT	CASSKQGSFTDTQYF
TRBV25-1	TRBD2	-	TRBJ2-1	TGTGCCAGCAGTGAATATACCCAGCGGGGATACAATGAGCAGTTCTTC	CASSEYTQRGYNEQFF
TRBV4-1	-	-	TRBJ2-7	TGCGCCAGCAGCCAAGATCTTGACAGACTCTCCTACGAGCAGTACTTC	CASSQDLDRLSYEQYF
TRBV5-1	-	-	TRBJ2-7	TGCGCCAGCAGCTTGCTTGGGGGGTCCTACGAGCAGTACTTC	CASSLLGGSYEQYF
TRBV6-5	TRBD2	-	TRBJ2-7	TGTGCCAGCAGCCCTCACCTAGCGGGCTACGAGCAGTACTTC	CASSPHLAGYEQYF
TRBV4-2	TRBD2	-	TRBJ2-1	TGTGCCAGCAGCCAGCCTGGAGACGGGACTAGCGGGGGGGATTCCTACAATGAGCAGTTCTTC	CASSQPGDGTSGGDSYNEQFF
TRBV18	TRBD1	-	TRBJ2-5	TGTGCCAGCTCACCACCGTTGCGGGACAGGGCCCAAGAGACCCAGTACTTC	CASSPPLRDRAQETQYF
TRBV11-1	TRBD2	-	TRBJ2-7	TGTGCCAGCAGCTTTGAGCGGGGGACCTACGAGCAGTACTTC	CASSFERGTYEQYF
TRBV27	-	-	TRBJ2-1	TGTGCCAGCAGTTTATTAGGAGAGCAGTTCTTC	CASSLLGEQFF
TRBV21-1	-	-	TRBJ2-4	TGTGCCAGCAGCAAAGGCTACTTAGCCAAAAACATTCAGTACTTC	CASSKGYLAKNIQYF
TRBV7-2	-	once	TRBJ2-7	TGTGCCAGCAGCCGTGACAGGTTTCCGAACTACGAGCAGTACTTC	CASSRDRFPNYEQYF
TRBV19	TRBD1	-	TRBJ2-7	TGTGCCAGTACCCCCGGGGCAGGGGGCTCCTACGAGCAGTACTTC	CASTPGAGGSYEQYF
TRBV6-5	-	-	TRBJ1-3	TGTGCCAGCAGTTATGGGGCTCTGGCCTCTGGAAACACCATATATTTT	CASSYGALASGNTIYF
TRBV5-1	-	-	TRBJ2-7	TGCGCCAGCAGCTCCGACAGCTACTACGAGCAGTACTTC	CASSSDSYYEQYF
TRBV6-7	TRBD1	few	TRBJ2-2	TGTGCCAGCACAAACGAGGGGACAGACCTGAACACCGGGGAGCTGTTTTTT	CASTNEGTDLNTGELFF
TRBV9	-	-	TRBJ2-1	TGTGCCAGCAGCCAAGGGATCAGCTCCTACAATGAGCAGTTCTTC	CASSQGISSYNEQFF
TRBV2	TRBD2	-	TRBJ2-7	TGTGCCAGCAGCGCGGGGGTAACCTACGAGCAGTACTTC	CASSAGVTYEQYF
TRBV18	-	-	TRBJ1-3	TGTGCCAGCTCACGCAGTGTACAGAGAGTCTCTGGAAACACCATATATTTT	CASSRSVQRVSGNTIYF
TRBV9	-	few	TRBJ1-2	TGTGCCAGCAGCCCCGGGGGAGGTATCACCTACACCTTC	CASSPGGGITYTF
TRBV27	-	-	TRBJ2-1	TGTGCCAGCAGTTTCGGAGGTAATGAGCAGTTCTTC	CASSFGGNEQFF
TRBV7-6	-	-	TRBJ2-1	TGTGCCAGCAGCCGTGATAGCGAGGGATGGGACAATGAGCAGTTCTTC	CASSRDSEGWDNEQFF
TRBV27	-	-	TRBJ1-5	TGTGCCAGCAGTAGTGCAGGTCAGCCCCAGCATTTT	CASSSAGQPQHF
TRBV5-1	TRBD1	-	TRBJ1-1	TGCGCCAGCAGCTTAGCCGGGACAGGGGACCCTGAAGCTTTCTTT	CASSLAGTGDPEAFF
TRBV10-3	TRBD1	-	TRBJ2-7	TGTGCCATCAGTGACCGTTCCGGGACAGGGAACGAGCAGTACTTC	CAISDRSGTGNEQYF
TRBV5-4	TRBD1	-	TRBJ1-1	TGTGCCAGCAGCCCGGGGACAGGGGTCACTGAAGCTTTCTTT	CASSPGTGVTEAFF
TRBV6-4	TRBD1	-	TRBJ2-5	TGTGCCAGCAGTTACTTTTCGGACAGGGGAGGAGAGACCCAGTACTTC	CASSYFSDRGGETQYF
TRBV27	-	once	TRBJ1-1	TGTGCCAGCAGTTTAACTGGGACTGAAGCTTTCTTT	CASSLTGTEAFF
TRBV4-2	TRBD1	-	TRBJ1-1	TGTGCCAGCAGCCCCGACGGACAGGGGTACACTGAAGCTTTCTTT	CASSPDGQGYTEAFF